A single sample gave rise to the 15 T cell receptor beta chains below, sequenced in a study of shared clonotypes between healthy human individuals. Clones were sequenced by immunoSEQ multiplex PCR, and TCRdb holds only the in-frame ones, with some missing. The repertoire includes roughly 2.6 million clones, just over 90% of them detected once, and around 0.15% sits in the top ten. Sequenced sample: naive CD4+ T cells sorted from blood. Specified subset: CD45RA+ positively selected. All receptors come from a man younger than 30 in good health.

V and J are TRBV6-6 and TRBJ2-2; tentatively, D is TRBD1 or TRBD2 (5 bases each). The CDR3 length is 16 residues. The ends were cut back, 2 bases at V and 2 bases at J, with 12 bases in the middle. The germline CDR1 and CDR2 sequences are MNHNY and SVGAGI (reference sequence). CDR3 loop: CASSYTGTINTGELFF. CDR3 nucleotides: TGTGCCAGCAGTTACACCGGGACGATCAACACCGGGGAGCTGTTTTTT.

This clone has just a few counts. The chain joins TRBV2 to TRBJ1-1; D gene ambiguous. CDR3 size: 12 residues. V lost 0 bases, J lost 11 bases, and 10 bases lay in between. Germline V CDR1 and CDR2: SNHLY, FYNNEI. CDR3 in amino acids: CASSEAVVYAFF. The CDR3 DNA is TGTGCCAGCAGTGAAGCCGTGGTTTACGCTTTCTTT.

CDR3 coding DNA: TGTGCCAGCAGGCATCCTCAAGAGACCCAGTACTTC. Residues: CASRHPQETQYF. The gene calls are TRBV2 and TRBJ2-5; D is ambiguous. The V gene's germline CDR1 is SNHLY and CDR2 FYNNEI. The CDR3 has 12 residues. The ends were cut back, 6 bases at V and 2 bases at J, with 7 bases in the middle. The entire variable domain, with the rest obtained from reference TRBV2 and TRBJ2-5, is as follows: EPEVTQTPSHQVTQMGQEVILRCVPISNHLYFYWYRQILGQKVEFLVSFYNNEISEKSEIFDDQFSVERPDGSNFTLKIRSTKLEDSAMYFCASRHPQETQYFGPGTRLLVL.

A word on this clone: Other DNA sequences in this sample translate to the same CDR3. The CDR3, as DNA: TGTGCCAGCAGCTTAGGACGGGGGAACACCGGGGAGCTGTTTTTT. It translates to CASSLGRGNTGELFF. V usage is TRBV7-2 and J usage is TRBJ2-2, with D possibly matching TRBD2 (5 bases). Trimming cost V 1 base and J 1 base, with 7 bases left between them. The CDR3 has 15 residues. The germline V gene has CDR1 SGHTA and CDR2 FQGNSA.

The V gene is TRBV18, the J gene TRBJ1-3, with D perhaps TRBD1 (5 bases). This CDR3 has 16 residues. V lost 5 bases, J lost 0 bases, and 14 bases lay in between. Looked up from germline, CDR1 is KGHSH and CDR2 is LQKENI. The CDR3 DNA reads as TGTGCCAGCTCAAACATAGACAGTGGCTCTGGAAACACCATATATTTT. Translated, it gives CASSNIDSGSGNTIYF.

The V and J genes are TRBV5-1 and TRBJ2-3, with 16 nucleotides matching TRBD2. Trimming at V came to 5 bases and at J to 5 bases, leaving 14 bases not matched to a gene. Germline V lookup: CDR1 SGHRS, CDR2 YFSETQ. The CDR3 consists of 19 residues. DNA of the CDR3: TGCGCCAGCAGTCCCCCGACCGGGACTAGCGGGGGGGCAAAAGATACGCAGTATTTT. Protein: CASSPPTGTSGGAKDTQYF.

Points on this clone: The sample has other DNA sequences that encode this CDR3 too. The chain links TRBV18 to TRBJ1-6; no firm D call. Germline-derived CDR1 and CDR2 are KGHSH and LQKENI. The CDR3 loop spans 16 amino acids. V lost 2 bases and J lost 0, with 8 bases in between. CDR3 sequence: CASSPVGSSYNSPLHF. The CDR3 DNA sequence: TGTGCCAGCTCACCAGTCGGAAGCTCCTATAATTCACCCCTCCACTTT.

CDR3 in DNA: TGCGCCAGCAGCCAACCGGCACAGGGGCACTATGGCTACACCTTC. Its protein is CASSQPAQGHYGYTF. This sequence joins TRBV4-1 and TRBJ1-2; the match to TRBD1 covers 7 bases. Per germline, CDR1 MGHRA and CDR2 YSYEKL. The CDR3 is made up of 15 amino acids. Trimming took 2 bases from V and 3 from J; bases not matched to a gene: 6.

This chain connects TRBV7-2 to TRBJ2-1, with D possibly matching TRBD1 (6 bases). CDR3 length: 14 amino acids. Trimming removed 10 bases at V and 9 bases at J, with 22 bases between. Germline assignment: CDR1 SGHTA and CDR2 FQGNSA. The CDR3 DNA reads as TGTGCCACCGAGCTCGGGACACCTTATGTTGAGCAGTTCTTC. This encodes CATELGTPYVEQFF.

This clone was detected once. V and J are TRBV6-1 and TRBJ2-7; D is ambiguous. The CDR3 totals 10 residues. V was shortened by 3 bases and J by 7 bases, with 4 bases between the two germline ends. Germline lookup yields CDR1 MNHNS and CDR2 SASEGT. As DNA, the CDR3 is TGTGCCAGCAGTGACCTTGAGCAGTACTTC. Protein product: CASSDLEQYF.

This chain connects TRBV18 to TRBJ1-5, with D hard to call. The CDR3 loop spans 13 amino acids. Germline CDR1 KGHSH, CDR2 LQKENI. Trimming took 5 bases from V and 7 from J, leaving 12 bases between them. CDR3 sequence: CASSSARTQPQHF. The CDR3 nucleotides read TGTGCCAGCTCATCCGCACGGACCCAGCCCCAGCATTTT.

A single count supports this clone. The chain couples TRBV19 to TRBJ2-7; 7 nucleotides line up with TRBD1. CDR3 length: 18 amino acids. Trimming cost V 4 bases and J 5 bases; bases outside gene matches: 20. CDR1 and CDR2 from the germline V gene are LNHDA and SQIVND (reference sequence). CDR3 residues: CASSRKGGLTGKFHEQYF. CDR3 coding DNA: TGTGCCAGTAGTAGGAAGGGTGGTCTGACAGGGAAGTTCCACGAGCAGTACTTC.

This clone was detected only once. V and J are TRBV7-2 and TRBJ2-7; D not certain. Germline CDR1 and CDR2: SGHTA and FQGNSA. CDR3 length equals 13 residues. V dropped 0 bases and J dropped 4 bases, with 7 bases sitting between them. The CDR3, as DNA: TGTGCCAGCAGCTTAGCGACACTATACGAGCAGTACTTC. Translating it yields CASSLATLYEQYF.

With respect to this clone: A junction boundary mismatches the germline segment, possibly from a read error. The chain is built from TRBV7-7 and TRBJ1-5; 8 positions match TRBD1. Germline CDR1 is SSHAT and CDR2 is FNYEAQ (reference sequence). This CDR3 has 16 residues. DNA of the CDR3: TGTGCTAGCAGTCTCAAACCGGACAGGGATGATCAGCCCCAGCATTTT. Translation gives CASSLKPDRDDQPQHF. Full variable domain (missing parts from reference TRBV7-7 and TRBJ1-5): GAGVSQSPRYKVTKRGQDVTLRCDPISSHATLYWYQQALGQGPEFLTYFNYEAQPDKSGLPSDRFSAERPEGSISTLTIQRTEQRDSAMYRCASSLKPDRDDQPQHFGDGTRLSIL.

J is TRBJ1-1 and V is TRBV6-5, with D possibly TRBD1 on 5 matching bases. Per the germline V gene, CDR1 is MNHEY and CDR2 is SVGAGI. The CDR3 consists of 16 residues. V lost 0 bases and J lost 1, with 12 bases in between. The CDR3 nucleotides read TGTGCCAGCAGTTACTCACAGGCCGCCGGGAACACTGAAGCTTTCTTT. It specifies CASSYSQAAGNTEAFF.